This entry concerns a single TCR beta chain. Germline CDR1 reads SGDLS; CDR2 reads YYNGEE. V was pared by 0 bases and J by 5 bases, with 5 bases of the junction left unmatched. The CDR3 has 16 residues. Free of recent acute infections or vaccinations, the donors were healthy HIV-negative adults. The study drew all its donors from Caucasian adults living in Nashville, Tennessee. Assay execution took place at the deep level. The unsorted PBMC replicate PCRs were performed with about 300 ng DNA, roughly 30,000 T cell genomes. Generated by immunoSEQ multiplex PCR, the TCRdb table keeps only in-frame clones and is missing some. The sample gives about 480,000 clones, 79% of which show up once; 10% to 15% is in the top ten. The record originates from a study of shared clonotypes between healthy human individuals.

J is TRBJ1-4 and V is TRBV9, with TRBD1 matching over 9 bases. The sequenced sample was PBMCs. This receptor was obtained from a middle-aged woman in good health. Some clones in this sample may be carry-over from other donors' samples. In nucleotides, the CDR3 is TGTGCCAGCAGCGTAGTGGGGACAGGGCTGAATGAAAAACTGTTTTTT. This encodes CASSVVGTGLNEKLFF. Full variable domain (rest looked up from reference TRBV9 and TRBJ1-4): DSGVTQTPKHLITATGQRVTLRCSPRSGDLSVYWYQQSLDQGLQFLIQYYNGEERAKGNILERFSAQQFPDLHSELNLSSLELGDSALYFCASSVVGTGLNEKLFFGSGTQLSVL.